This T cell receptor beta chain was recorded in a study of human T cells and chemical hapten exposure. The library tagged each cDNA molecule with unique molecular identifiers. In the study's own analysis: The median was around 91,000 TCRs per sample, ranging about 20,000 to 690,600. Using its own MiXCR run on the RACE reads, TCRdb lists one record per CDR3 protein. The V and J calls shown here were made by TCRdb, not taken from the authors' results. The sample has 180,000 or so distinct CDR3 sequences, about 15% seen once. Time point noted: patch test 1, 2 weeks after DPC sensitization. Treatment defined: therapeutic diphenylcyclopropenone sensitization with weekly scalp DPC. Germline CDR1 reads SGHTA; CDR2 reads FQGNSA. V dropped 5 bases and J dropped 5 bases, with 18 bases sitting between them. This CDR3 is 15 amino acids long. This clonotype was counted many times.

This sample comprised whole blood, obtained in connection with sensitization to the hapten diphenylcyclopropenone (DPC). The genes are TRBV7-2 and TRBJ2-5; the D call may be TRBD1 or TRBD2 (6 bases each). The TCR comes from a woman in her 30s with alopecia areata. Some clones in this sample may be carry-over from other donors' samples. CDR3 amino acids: CASSPTWGALETQYF. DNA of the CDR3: TGTGCCAGCAGCCCTACTTGGGGGGCCTTGGAGACCCAGTACTTC.